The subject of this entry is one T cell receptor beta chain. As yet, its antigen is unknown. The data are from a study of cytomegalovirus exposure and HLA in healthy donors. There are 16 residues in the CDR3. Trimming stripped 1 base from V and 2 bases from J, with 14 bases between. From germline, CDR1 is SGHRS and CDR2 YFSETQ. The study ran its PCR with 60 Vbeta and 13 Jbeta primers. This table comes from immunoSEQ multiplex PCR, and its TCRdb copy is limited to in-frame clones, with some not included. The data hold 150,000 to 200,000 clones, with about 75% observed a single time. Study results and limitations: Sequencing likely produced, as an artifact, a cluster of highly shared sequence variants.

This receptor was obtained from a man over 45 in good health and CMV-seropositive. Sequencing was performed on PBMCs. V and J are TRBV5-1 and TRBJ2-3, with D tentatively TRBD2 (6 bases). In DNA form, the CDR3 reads TGCGCCAGCAGCTTGCGGGCGGAGGGATACACAGATACGCAGTATTTT. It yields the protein CASSLRAEGYTDTQYF.